This T cell receptor beta chain originates from a study of cytomegalovirus exposure and HLA in healthy donors. This clone showed up just a few times. The PCR was carried out with 60 Vbeta primers and 13 Jbeta primers. Sequencing was performed with immunoSEQ multiplex PCR; in TCRdb, only in-frame clones are kept and a portion is missing. The table shows approximately 110,000 clones, with roughly 70% occurring only once. The germline V gene has CDR1 SGHAT and CDR2 FQDESV (reference sequence). This CDR3 contains 13 residues. The J segment lost 4 bases and the V segment lost 6 bases, leaving 0 bases of the junction unmatched.

This chain connects TRBV11-1 to TRBJ2-1, with 10 bases matching TRBD2. Sequences were obtained from PBMCs. The receptor's source is a man between 40 and 49 years old in good health and CMV-seropositive. CDR3 sequence: CASRLAGYNEQFF. Written as DNA, the CDR3 is TGTGCCAGCAGACTAGCGGGGTACAATGAGCAGTTCTTC.